This TCR beta chain derives from a study of cytomegalovirus exposure and HLA in healthy donors. Study-level findings and limits: For most TCR sequences rarity was the rule, although some public TCRs occurred in many donors.

CDR3 length: 15 amino acids. Germline values: CDR1 SGHRS, CDR2 YFSETQ. The junction had 4 bases not matched to a gene; V was cut back by 4 bases and J by 3 bases. Some clones are missing from TCRdb's copy, which holds only in-frame ones; the method was immunoSEQ multiplex PCR. Counted here are a few hundred thousand clones, approximately 90% occurring once; the ten biggest clones make up about 0.8%. Points on this clone: Its specificity is not known.

This receptor was obtained from a woman aged 18-30 years in good health and CMV-seronegative. Sequenced material: PBMCs. The rearrangement links TRBV5-1 to TRBJ1-5; 10 positions match TRBD1. The CDR3 sequence: CASSPGTGANQPQHF. CDR3 bases: TGCGCCAGCAGCCCAGGGACAGGGGCCAATCAGCCCCAGCATTTT.